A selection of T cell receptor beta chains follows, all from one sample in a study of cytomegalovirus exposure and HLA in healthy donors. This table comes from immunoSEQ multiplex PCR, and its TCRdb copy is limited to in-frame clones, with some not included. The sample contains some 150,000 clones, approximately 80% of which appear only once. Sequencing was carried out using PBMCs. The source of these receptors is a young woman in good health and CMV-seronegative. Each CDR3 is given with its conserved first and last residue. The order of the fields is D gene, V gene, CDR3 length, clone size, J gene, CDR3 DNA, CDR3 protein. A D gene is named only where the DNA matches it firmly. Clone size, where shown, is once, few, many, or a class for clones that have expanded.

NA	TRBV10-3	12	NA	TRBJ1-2	TGTGCCATCAGTGACGGGGACTCTGGCTACACCTTC	CAISDGDSGYTF
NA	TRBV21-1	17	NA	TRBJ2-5	TGTGCCAGCAGCAAAGGGCGGGGGGGCCCTATTCAAGAGACCCAGTACTTC	CASSKGRGGPIQETQYF
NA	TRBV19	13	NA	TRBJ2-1	TGTGCCAGTAGTCCCCCCAGGGTGGATGAGCAGTTCTTC	CASSPPRVDEQFF
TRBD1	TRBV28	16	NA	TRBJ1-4	TGTGCCAGCAGTTTAGTCCACAGGGGCCAGACTGAAAAACTGTTTTTT	CASSLVHRGQTEKLFF
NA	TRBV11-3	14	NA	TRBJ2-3	TGTGCCAGCAGCCCCTGGACAGACACAGATACGCAGTATTTT	CASSPWTDTDTQYF
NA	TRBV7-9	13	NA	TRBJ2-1	TGTGCCAGCAGCGACTCAGGGAGGCATGAGCAGTTCTTC	CASSDSGRHEQFF
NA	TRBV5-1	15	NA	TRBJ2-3	TGCGCCAGCAGCTTGGAGGGCAGGGCCCCAGATACGCAGTATTTT	CASSLEGRAPDTQYF
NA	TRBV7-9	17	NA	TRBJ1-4	TGTGCCAGCAGCTTCCCGATGGGGGCCCCCTCTAATGAAAAACTGTTTTTT	CASSFPMGAPSNEKLFF
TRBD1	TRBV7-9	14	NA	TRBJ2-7	TGTGCCAGCAGCATCACAGGGGGATTTGGCGAGCAGTACTTC	CASSITGGFGEQYF
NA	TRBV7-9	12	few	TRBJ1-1	TGTGCCAGCTACCGGGGGTGGACTGAAGCTTTCTTT	CASYRGWTEAFF
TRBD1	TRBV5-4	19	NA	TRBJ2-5	TGTGCCAGCAGCTTGTTCATTGTCGGGACAGGGGGAAGGGGAGAGACCCAGTACTTC	CASSLFIVGTGGRGETQYF
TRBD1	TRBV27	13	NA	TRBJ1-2	TGTGCCCGTACAGGGGGTCACTGCTATGGCTACACCTTC	CARTGGHCYGYTF
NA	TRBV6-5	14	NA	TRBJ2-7	TGTGCCAGCAGTTACGGGGGCTCAATCTACGAGCAGTACTTC	CASSYGGSIYEQYF
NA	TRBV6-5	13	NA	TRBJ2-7	TGTGCCAGCGGCCGCACAGGGAAGTACGAGCAGTACTTC	CASGRTGKYEQYF
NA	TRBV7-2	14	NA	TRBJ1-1	TGTGCCAGCAGCTTAGCGAACGATGGACATTCAGCTTTCTTT	CASSLANDGHSAFF
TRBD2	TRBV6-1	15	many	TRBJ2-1	TGTGCCAGCAGTGAAAGGAATAGCGGGGCAGTAGAGCAGTTCTTC	CASSERNSGAVEQFF
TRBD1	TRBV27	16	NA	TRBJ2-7	TGTGCCAGCCGCAACCGTGCCGGGACAGGGGGCAACGAGCAGTACTTC	CASRNRAGTGGNEQYF
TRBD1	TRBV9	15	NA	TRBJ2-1	TGTGCCAGCAGCCTAGGGGGCAACTCCTACAATGAGCAGTTCTTC	CASSLGGNSYNEQFF
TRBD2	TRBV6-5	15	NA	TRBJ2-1	TGTGCCAGCAGTTACGTTAGCGGGGGGATCAATGAGCAGTTCTTC	CASSYVSGGINEQFF
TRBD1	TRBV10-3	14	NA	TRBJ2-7	TGTGCCATCAGAGGGACAGGGGCCTCTAGCGAGCAGTACTTC	CAIRGTGASSEQYF
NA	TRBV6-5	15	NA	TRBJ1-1	TGTGCCACCCTATCAGAGAAAGGGGGTGACACTGAAGCTTTCTTT	CATLSEKGGDTEAFF
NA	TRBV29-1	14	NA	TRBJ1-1	TGCAGCGTGATCATAGGGACTGCGAACACTGAAGCTTTCTTT	CSVIIGTANTEAFF
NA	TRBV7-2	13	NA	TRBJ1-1	TGTGCCAGCAGTATCCAAGTTAGCACTGAAGCTTTCTTT	CASSIQVSTEAFF
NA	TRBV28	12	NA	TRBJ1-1	TGTGCCAGCAGTCCAGGGAACACTGAAGCTTTCTTT	CASSPGNTEAFF
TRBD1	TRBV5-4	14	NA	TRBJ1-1	TGTGCCAGCAGCTTGATCGACAGGGCCACTGAAGCTTTCTTT	CASSLIDRATEAFF
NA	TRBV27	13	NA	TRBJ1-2	TGTGCCAGCAGCTCGTGGGGCGGCGGTGGCTACACCTTC	CASSSWGGGGYTF
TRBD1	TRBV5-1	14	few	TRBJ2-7	TGCGCCAGCAGCTTGGTAGAGGGGGCGCACGAGCAGTACTTC	CASSLVEGAHEQYF
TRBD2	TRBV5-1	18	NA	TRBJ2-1	TGCGCCAGCAGCCGAGTGGCGGGGGGGCATAATGTAGGAAATGAGCAGTTCTTC	CASSRVAGGHNVGNEQFF
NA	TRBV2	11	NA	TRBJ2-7	TGTGCCAGCAGCGTAAACTACGAGCAGTACTTC	CASSVNYEQYF
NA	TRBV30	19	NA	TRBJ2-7	TGTGCCTGGAGTGGCACCGGGACAAGTTCCGTCCGAGACTACTACGAGCAGTACTTC	CAWSGTGTSSVRDYYEQYF
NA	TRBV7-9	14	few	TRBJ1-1	TGTGCCAGCAGCTTAGAGGGGGTTGGGACTGAAGCTTTCTTT	CASSLEGVGTEAFF
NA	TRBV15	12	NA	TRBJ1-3	TGTGCCACCAGCAGAGATATCAACACCATATATTTT	CATSRDINTIYF
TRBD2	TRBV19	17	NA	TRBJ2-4	TGTGCCAGTACGCGGGGCTGGCGCGGGGGGAGCAAAAACATTCAGTACTTC	CASTRGWRGGSKNIQYF
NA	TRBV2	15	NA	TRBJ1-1	TGTGCCAGCAGCGCCTCAAACACCATGAACACTGAAGCTTTCTTT	CASSASNTMNTEAFF
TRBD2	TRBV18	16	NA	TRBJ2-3	TGTGCCAGCTCACCCCAACTGTCGGGAGGGACAGATACGCAGTATTTT	CASSPQLSGGTDTQYF
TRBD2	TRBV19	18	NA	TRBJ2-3	TGTGCCAGTAGTATCGGGACTAGCGGGGGGCCTAGCACAGATACGCAGTATTTT	CASSIGTSGGPSTDTQYF
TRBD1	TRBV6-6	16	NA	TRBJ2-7	TGTGCCACCCACACGAACCCCGGGACAGGGGAGTCCGAGCAGTACTTC	CATHTNPGTGESEQYF
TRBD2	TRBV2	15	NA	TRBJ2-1	TGTGCCAGCAGCCTAAGCGGGGGGAAAGGCAATGAGCAGTTCTTC	CASSLSGGKGNEQFF
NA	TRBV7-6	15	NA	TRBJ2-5	TGTGCCAGCAGCTTAGAGGGGCGGTACCAAGAGACCCAGTACTTC	CASSLEGRYQETQYF
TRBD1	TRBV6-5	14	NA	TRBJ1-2	TGTGCCAGCAGTAGAGGGACAGGGGCCTATGGCTACACCTTC	CASSRGTGAYGYTF
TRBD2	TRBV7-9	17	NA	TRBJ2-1	TGTGCCAGCAGCTCCCTAATACTAGCGGGGGCCAGGAATGAGCAGTTCTTC	CASSSLILAGARNEQFF